This T cell receptor (beta chain) was sequenced in a study of blood T cell repertoires in COVID-19. Overall study context: COVID-19 samples from acute and convalescent phases originated in the United States, Italy and Spain.

Method: immunoSEQ multiplex PCR; TCRdb's copy keeps in-frame clones and lacks some. The sample holds about 250,000 clones; about 86% are singletons and the top ten take around 4.4%. CDR1 SGHTA and CDR2 FQGTGA come from the germline V gene. There are 14 residues in the CDR3. Between the trimmed V and J ends, which lost 2 bases and 10 bases, there was a span of 12 bases. The rearrangement links TRBV7-3 to TRBJ1-6; D perhaps matches TRBD1 (6 bases). The clonotype was recovered from a man aged 45-60 years with active or convalescent COVID-19. Sequenced input: peripheral blood. CDR3 sequence: CASSLSRDKSPLHF. As DNA, the CDR3 is TGTGCCAGCAGCTTATCTCGGGACAAATCACCCCTCCACTTT. Filled out from reference TRBV7-3 and TRBJ1-6, the complete variable domain reads GAGVSQTPSNKVTEKGKYVELRCDPISGHTALYWYRQSLGQGPEFLIYFQGTGAADDSGLPNDRFFAVRPEGSVSTLKIQRTERGDSAVYLCASSLSRDKSPLHFGNGTRLTVT.